A single sample is the source of the 20 T cell receptor beta chains below, sequenced in a study of cytomegalovirus exposure and HLA in healthy donors. It was with 60 Vbeta and 13 Jbeta primers that the PCR ran. Generated by immunoSEQ multiplex PCR, the TCRdb table keeps only in-frame clones and is missing some. This repertoire includes approximately 120,000 clones. Specimen: PBMCs. The receptors stem from a man aged 35-49 years in good health and CMV-seronegative.

The gene calls are TRBV30 and TRBJ1-1; perhaps TRBD1 as D (6 bases). CDR1 is GTSNPN, CDR2 SVGIG, per germline (reference sequence). The CDR3 extends over 14 amino acids. Deletions cut 2 bases from V and 6 bases from J, with 16 bases between. Here the CDR3 DNA reads TGTGCCTGGAGTAGTATTAGGGGGAGTGCTGAAGCTTTCTTT. Translating gives CAWSSIRGSAEAFF.

The rearrangement uses TRBV11-1 and TRBJ2-1; 7 bases match TRBD2. V shed 3 bases, J shed 9 bases, and the junction held 14 bases outside the gene matches. The V gene's germline CDR1 is SGHAT and CDR2 FQDESV (reference sequence). CDR3 length: 16 residues. As DNA, the CDR3 is TGTGCCAGCAGCTTGCTCGTTAGTGGACTAGAGGTTGAGCAGTTCTTC. This codes for CASSLLVSGLEVEQFF. The full variable domain, in which reference TRBV11-1 and TRBJ2-1 provide the parts outside the CDR3, is EAEVAQSPRYKITEKSQAVAFWCDPISGHATLYWYRQILGQGPELLVQFQDESVVDDSQLPKDRFSAERLKGVDSTLKIQPAELGDSAMYLCASSLLVSGLEVEQFFGPGTRLTVL.

The chain couples TRBV5-6 to TRBJ1-1, with D uncertain. The CDR3 length is 15 residues. Germline V CDR1 and CDR2: SGHDT, YYEEEE. V lost 0 bases and J 3 bases, leaving 12 bases between the germline ends. The chain's CDR3 is CASSLGDRRHTEAFF. CDR3 nucleotide sequence: TGTGCCAGCAGCTTGGGAGATCGGCGGCACACTGAAGCTTTCTTT. The full variable domain, completed using reference TRBV5-6 and TRBJ1-1, is DAGVTQSPTHLIKTRGQQVTLRCSPKSGHDTVSWYQQALGQGPQFIFQYYEEEERQRGNFPDRFSGHQFPNYSSELNVNALLLGDSALYLCASSLGDRRHTEAFFGQGTRLTVV.

The gene calls are TRBV11-2 and TRBJ2-1, with D perhaps matching TRBD2 (5 bases). Per the germline V gene, CDR1 is SGHAT and CDR2 is FQNNGV. The CDR3 runs to 13 residues. V was clipped by 2 bases and J by 7 bases, with 9 bases between them. The CDR3 sequence: CASSLSRTNEQFF. The CDR3 DNA reads as TGTGCCAGCAGCTTAAGCCGGACTAATGAGCAGTTCTTC.

V gene TRBV5-6 combines with J gene TRBJ2-3; the match to TRBD2 covers 10 bases. The CDR3 runs 18 residues. Germline values: CDR1 SGHDT, CDR2 YYEEEE. V lost 4 bases, J lost 2 bases, and 13 bases stayed unmatched. The CDR3 region is CASSIGTSVHSPTDTQYF. The CDR3 DNA reads TGTGCCAGCAGCATCGGGACTAGCGTTCATAGCCCCACAGATACGCAGTATTTT.

J is TRBJ2-3 and V is TRBV14, with D unresolved. This CDR3 has 15 amino acids. V dropped 1 base and J dropped 0 bases, with 8 bases sitting between them. CDR1 and CDR2 from the germline V gene are SGHDN and FVKESK. CDR3: CASSQGVHSTDTQYF. Here the CDR3 DNA reads TGTGCCAGCAGCCAAGGTGTACACAGCACAGATACGCAGTATTTT.

V usage is TRBV11-1 and J usage is TRBJ2-1; tentatively, D is TRBD2 (5 bases). The V end was cut by 3 bases, the J end by 8 bases, with 5 bases between. The CDR3 spans 11 residues. CDR1 is SGHAT, CDR2 FQDESV, per germline (reference sequence). The CDR3 here is CASSFGDEQFF. The CDR3 DNA is TGTGCCAGCAGCTTCGGGGATGAGCAGTTCTTC.

This chain uses TRBV5-1 with TRBJ2-1, with 7 bases lining up with TRBD2. The V gene end was trimmed by 3 bases and the J gene end by 2 bases; junction bases not matched to a gene: 8. CDR3 length: 16 residues. The germline gives CDR1 SGHRS, CDR2 YFSETQ. The CDR3 coding sequence is TGCGCCAGCAGCTGGCCCCGACTAGCTCCCTACAATGAGCAGTTCTTC. Amino acid sequence: CASSWPRLAPYNEQFF.

The chain uses TRBV7-2 and TRBJ2-3; 8 bases are shared with TRBD2. This CDR3 is 13 amino acids long. Unmatched junction bases numbered 8, after V lost 5 bases and J lost 10 bases. The V gene's germline CDR1 is SGHTA and CDR2 FQGNSA. CDR3 residues: CASSLLTSGSQYF. The CDR3 region has the DNA TGTGCCAGCAGCCTACTAACTAGCGGATCGCAGTATTTT.

This chain connects TRBV2 to TRBJ2-7, with TRBD1 identical over 8 bases. There are 14 residues in the CDR3. The germline V gene encodes CDR1 SNHLY and CDR2 FYNNEI. V lost 7 bases, J lost 6 bases, and 11 bases stayed unmatched. The CDR3 coding sequence is TGTGCCAGCAAAGTGCCGGGACAGGTGAGCGAGCAGTACTTC. It encodes CASKVPGQVSEQYF.

The rearrangement uses TRBV6-5 and TRBJ2-7, with TRBD1 matching over 8 bases. Germline CDR1 and CDR2: MNHEY and SVGAGI. V lost 0 bases to trimming and J lost 3 bases; unmatched junction nucleotides: 4. CDR3 length: 15 amino acids. DNA for the CDR3: TGTGCCAGCAGTTACTCTCGGACAGGGATCTACGAGCAGTACTTC. It codes for CASSYSRTGIYEQYF.

CDR3 sequence reads: CAWRSREGSAQHF. Written as DNA, the CDR3 is TGTGCCTGGAGAAGCAGGGAAGGGTCAGCCCAGCATTTT. This sequence joins TRBV30 and TRBJ1-5; weak D call: TRBD1 (5 bases). Looked up from germline, CDR1 is GTSNPN and CDR2 is SVGIG (reference sequence). V shed 3 bases and J shed 11 bases, with 17 bases lying between them. The CDR3 loop spans 13 amino acids.

The chain links TRBV5-1 to TRBJ1-2; 10 nucleotides line up with TRBD1. The length of the CDR3 is 20 residues. V shed 3 bases, J shed 0 bases, and the junction held 17 bases outside the gene matches. Germline V gives CDR1 SGHRS, CDR2 YFSETQ. The CDR3 here is CASSWRGEPDRGVANYGYTF. CDR3 DNA: TGCGCCAGCAGCTGGAGAGGAGAGCCGGACAGGGGGGTGGCTAACTATGGCTACACCTTC.

This sequence joins TRBV7-6 and TRBJ2-3, with D tentatively TRBD1 (6 bases). Germline V gene data show CDR1 as SGHVS and CDR2 as FNYEAQ. Trimming cost V 4 bases and J 5 bases, with 10 bases left between them. The CDR3 extends over 13 amino acids. CDR3 amino acids: CASSWTVEDTQYF. Here the CDR3 DNA reads TGTGCCAGCAGCTGGACAGTTGAAGATACGCAGTATTTT.

The genes are TRBV11-3 and TRBJ1-4; 8 nucleotides agree with TRBD1. J was trimmed by 4 bases and V by 4 bases; bases with no gene match: 5. There are 15 residues in the CDR3. Germline V gene sequence: CDR1 SGHNT, CDR2 YENEEA. In DNA, the CDR3 is TGTGCCAGCAGCTCTCGACAGGGGATTAATGAAAAACTGTTTTTT. Amino acid sequence: CASSSRQGINEKLFF.

The chain recombines TRBV6-6 with TRBJ1-2; 7 bases match TRBD1. With 2 bases clipped from V and 3 bases from J, the junction kept 3 bases outside the gene matches. Germline CDR1 is MNHNY and CDR2 is SVGAGI (reference sequence). The CDR3 loop spans 14 amino acids. The CDR3 here is CASSYGQGDYGYTF. The DNA of the CDR3 is TGTGCCAGCAGTTACGGGCAGGGGGACTATGGCTACACCTTC.

The V gene is TRBV30, the J gene TRBJ1-5, with 9 bases aligning to TRBD1. This CDR3 comprises 13 residues. Losses at the gene ends were 5 bases for V and 6 bases for J; bases not matched to a gene: 5. Germline CDR1 and CDR2: GTSNPN and SVGIG (reference sequence). CDR3 protein: CAWGDRASQPQHF. Written as DNA, the CDR3 is TGTGCCTGGGGGGACAGGGCAAGTCAGCCCCAGCATTTT.

V gene TRBV4-1 combines with J gene TRBJ2-7; D ambiguous. The germline V and J ends were trimmed by 1 base and 3 bases, with 4 bases remaining between them. Germline V gives CDR1 MGHRA, CDR2 YSYEKL. This CDR3 spans 12 amino acids. DNA of the CDR3: TGCGCCAGCAGCCAAGGCAGCTACGAGCAGTACTTC. Its translation: CASSQGSYEQYF.

V gene TRBV30 combines with J gene TRBJ2-5; TRBD2 matches 14 bases. V dropped 2 bases and J dropped 3; count of bases not matched to a gene: 2. The germline CDR1 and CDR2 sequences are GTSNPN and SVGIG (reference sequence). CDR3 size: 15 residues. The CDR3 DNA sequence: TGTGCCTGGAGTCCGACTAGCGGGAGGGAAGAGACCCAGTACTTC. Translating it yields CAWSPTSGREETQYF.

V usage is TRBV7-3 and J usage is TRBJ2-3; TRBD2 might be the D (5 bases). Germline CDR1 and CDR2: SGHTA and FQGTGA. The CDR3 runs 15 residues. Trimming took off 5 bases at V and 2 bases at J, with 14 bases between the two ends. The CDR3: CASSLTPSNTDTQYF. DNA for the CDR3: TGTGCCAGCAGCCTCACCCCTAGCAACACAGATACGCAGTATTTT. Based on the CDR3 plus reference TRBV7-3 and TRBJ2-3, the full variable domain is GAGVSQTPSNKVTEKGKYVELRCDPISGHTALYWYRQSLGQGPEFLIYFQGTGAADDSGLPNDRFFAVRPEGSVSTLKIQRTERGDSAVYLCASSLTPSNTDTQYFGPGTRLTVL.